The 2 T cell receptor beta chains given below trace back to one sample, sequenced in a study of graft-versus-host responses after intestinal transplantation. Some clones are missing from TCRdb's copy, which holds only in-frame ones; the method was immunoSEQ multiplex PCR. This table holds just over 85,000 clones, just under 95% found once. Their antigens remain unidentified. This material consisted of unstimulated CD8+ T cells sorted from spleen or lymph node cells, taken before transplant. The source is a human donor who was the organ donor for an intestinal transplant.

The chain has TRBV30 and TRBJ2-7; a weak D match, TRBD1 (5 bases). The CDR3 loop spans 11 amino acids. V was cut by 4 bases and J by 6 bases, with 10 bases left in between. The germline V gene has CDR1 GTSNPN and CDR2 SVGIG (reference sequence). CDR3 coding DNA: TGTGCCTGGACTTGGGGCGGCGAGCAGTACTTC. Protein product: CAWTWGGEQYF.

Only one count was recorded for this clone. This chain links TRBV13 with TRBJ2-5; the match to TRBD2 covers 8 bases. CDR3 length equals 14 residues. With V trimmed by 5 bases and J by 5 bases, 7 bases remained unmatched. CDR1 and CDR2 from the germline V gene are PRHDT and FYEKMQ (reference sequence). CDR3 nucleotides: TGTGCCAGCAGCCCCCGGACTAGCTCGGAGACCCAGTACTTC. Amino acids: CASSPRTSSETQYF.